The present entry profiles one T cell receptor (beta chain) with its context. One junction end disagrees with the germline gene, perhaps due to a read error. A second PCR, run for about 7 to 11 cycles, used a sample-barcoded 5' primer plus a J-beta primer mix. Each CDR3 protein gets one entry after TCRdb re-called the 5' RACE reads with MiXCR. The sample yields almost 550,000 distinct CDR3 sequences, less than 25% seen once. Researchers collected around 10 milliliters of peripheral blood from every single donor. The extraction recovered at least 5 micrograms of total RNA per sample. The data were obtained in a study of blood T cells in healthy people across ages. In germline, CDR1 is MDHEN, CDR2 SYDVKM. This CDR3 has 15 residues. The same specimen was also included in a second study, on T cells of mothers and their children.

The clonotype originates from a boy aged 10-17 years in good health. V is TRBV28 and J is TRBJ1-1; unclear D gene. What was sequenced was blood. The CDR3 loop is CAGSPLRDMNTEAFF. The CDR3 region has the DNA TGTGCCGGCAGCCCTTTACGAGACATGAACACTGAAGCTTTCTTT. The full variable domain, its missing parts supplied by reference TRBV28 and TRBJ1-1, is DVKVTQSSRYLVKRTGEKVFLECVQDMDHENMFWYRQDPGLGLRLIYFSYDVKMKEKGDIPEGYSVSREKKERFSLILESASTNQTSMYLCAGSPLRDMNTEAFFGQGTRLTVV.